There are many counts of the clone carrying this T cell receptor (beta chain). This entry is derived from a study of metastatic and nonmetastatic thyroid tumors. In germline, CDR1 is MGHRA, CDR2 YSYEKL. The CDR3 has 14 amino acids. With 3 bases removed from V and 2 bases from J, the gap between germline ends came to 11 bases. Among the patients, none had received any treatment before thyroid surgery. Through MiXCR, TCRdb re-clonotyped the PCR reads. The sample lists some 15,000 clones, roughly a fifth occurring once. This receptor was taken from a female donor with papillary thyroid cancer or a benign thyroid nodule (not recorded which). Some clones in this sample may be carry-over from other donors' samples. Sequenced input: blood. The chain employs TRBV4-1 and TRBJ2-7, with unresolved D. CDR3 in amino acids: CASSQAFPPYEQYF. The CDR3 DNA reads TGCGCCAGCAGCCAGGCCTTTCCCCCCTACGAGCAGTACTTC.